This TCR beta chain was recorded in a study of blood T cells in healthy people across ages. The study, taken as a whole, reports: Long-lived donors had more naive CD4+ cells and higher diversity than aged donors.

The CDR3 is 13 residues long. V lost 5 bases and J lost 8, with 15 bases in between. The V gene's germline CDR1 is ENHRY and CDR2 SYGVKD. A second PCR, run for roughly 7 to 11 cycles, used a sample-barcoded 5' primer plus a J-beta primer mix. A template-switch adaptor containing 12 random nucleotides labeled each cDNA molecule. Each CDR3 protein gets one entry after TCRdb re-called the 5' RACE reads with MiXCR. The data contain roughly 1.9 million distinct CDR3 sequences, about 39% of them singletons. No fewer than 7 million PBMCs went into each sample. Samples each yielded at least 5 micrograms of total RNA. A word on this clonotype: The antigen is unknown.

This sequence was found in a human donor in good health. The chain combines TRBV10-3 with TRBJ1-2; D ambiguous. Specimen: blood. The CDR3 region is CAISFGMREGYTF. CDR3 sequence (DNA): TGTGCCATCAGTTTCGGGATGAGAGAAGGCTACACCTTC.